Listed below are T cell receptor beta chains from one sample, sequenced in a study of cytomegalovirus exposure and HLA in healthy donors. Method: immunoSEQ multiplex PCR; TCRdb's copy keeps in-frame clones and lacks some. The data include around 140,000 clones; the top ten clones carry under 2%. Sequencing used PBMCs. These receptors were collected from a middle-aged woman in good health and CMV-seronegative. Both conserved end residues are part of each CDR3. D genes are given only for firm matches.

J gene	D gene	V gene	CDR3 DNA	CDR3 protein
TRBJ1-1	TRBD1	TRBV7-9	TGTGCCAGCAGTCCCGACAGGGGCCTGAACACTGAAGCTTTCTTT	CASSPDRGLNTEAFF
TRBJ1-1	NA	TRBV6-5	TGTGCCAGCAGTTACTCGCCCAGAAACACTGAAGCTTTCTTT	CASSYSPRNTEAFF
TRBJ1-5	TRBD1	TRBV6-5	TGTGCCAGCAGTTGGGGCAGGGGGCGGCAGCCCCAGCATTTT	CASSWGRGRQPQHF
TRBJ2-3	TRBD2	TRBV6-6	TGTGCCAGCAGCCGACTAGCGGGGAAAGATACGCAGTATTTT	CASSRLAGKDTQYF
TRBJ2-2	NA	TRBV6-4	TGTGCCAGCAGTCACCTACTGACAGGCAACACCGGGGAGCTGTTTTTT	CASSHLLTGNTGELFF
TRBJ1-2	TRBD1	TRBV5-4	TGTGCCAGCAGCTTGGGGGGCTACAGGGGTGCTAACTATGGCTACACCTTC	CASSLGGYRGANYGYTF
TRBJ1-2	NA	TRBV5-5	TGTGCCAGCAGCTTTGAGGGGGTAGGTGGCTACACCTTC	CASSFEGVGGYTF
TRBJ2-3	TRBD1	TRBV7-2	TGTGCCAGCACCATCGGGACAGGGGCAGATACGCAGTATTTT	CASTIGTGADTQYF
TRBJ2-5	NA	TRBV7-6	TGTGCCAGCAGAAGTACAGGGAGCGGGACCCAGTACTTC	CASRSTGSGTQYF
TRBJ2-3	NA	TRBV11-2	TGTGCCAGCAGCTTAGATCAGGGCAGGCCCCGGTCCACAGATACGCAGTATTTT	CASSLDQGRPRSTDTQYF
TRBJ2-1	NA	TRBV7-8	TGTGCCAGCAGCTTCCCAGGGTGGAATGAGCAGTTCTTC	CASSFPGWNEQFF
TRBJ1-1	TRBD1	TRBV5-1	TGCGCCAGCAGCTTGGCCAACAGGGGGGCCACTGAAGCTTTCTTT	CASSLANRGATEAFF
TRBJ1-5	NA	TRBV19	TGTGCCAGTAGTTGGAGGGATGGAAATCAGCCCCAGCATTTT	CASSWRDGNQPQHF
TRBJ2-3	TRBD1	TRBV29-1	TGCAGCGTCTCGGGACAGGGGCATCAAGATACGCAGTATTTT	CSVSGQGHQDTQYF
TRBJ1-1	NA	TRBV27	TGTGCCAGCAGTTTATCGAGGAACACTGAAGCTTTCTTT	CASSLSRNTEAFF
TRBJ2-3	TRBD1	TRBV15	TGTGCCACATCGAGACAGGGGGGCACAGATACGCAGTATTTT	CATSRQGGTDTQYF
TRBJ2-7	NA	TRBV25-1	TGTGCCAGCAGTGCCCCGGGATCTGTACCATACGAGCAGTACTTC	CASSAPGSVPYEQYF
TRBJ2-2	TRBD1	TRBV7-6	TGTGCCAGCAGCCACCGGGACAGGGGCGCCGGGGAGCTGTTTTTT	CASSHRDRGAGELFF
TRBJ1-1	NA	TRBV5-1	TGCGCCAGCAGCTTGGACCCTTCCCAGTCTGGTACTGAAGCTTTCTTT	CASSLDPSQSGTEAFF
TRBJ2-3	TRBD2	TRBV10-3	TGTGCCATCAGTGGGGCTAGCGGGGTCGTAGATACGCAGTATTTT	CAISGASGVVDTQYF
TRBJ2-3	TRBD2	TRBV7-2	TGTGCCAGCAGCTACGGGACTAGCGGGGATACGCAGTATTTT	CASSYGTSGDTQYF
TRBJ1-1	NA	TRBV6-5	TGTGCCAGCAGGCCCCCGGGGGGCCCGAACACTGAAGCTTTCTTT	CASRPPGGPNTEAFF
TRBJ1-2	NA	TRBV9	TGTGCCAGCAGCGTAGTTTTCCAGGGTGGCTACACCTTC	CASSVVFQGGYTF
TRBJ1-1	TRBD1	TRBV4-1	TGCGCCAGCAGCCCGAGACAGGGTACCGCTGAAGCTTTCTTT	CASSPRQGTAEAFF
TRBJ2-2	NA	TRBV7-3	TGTGCCAGCAGCTTCGGGACAAACACCGGGGAGCTGTTTTTT	CASSFGTNTGELFF
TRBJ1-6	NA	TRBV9	TGTGCCAGCAGCGTGAGAGGAGAGAATTCACCCCTCCACTTT	CASSVRGENSPLHF
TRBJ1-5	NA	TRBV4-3	TGCGCCAGCAGCCGGCAGATCGGGGTTGGAAGCAATCAGCCCCAGCATTTT	CASSRQIGVGSNQPQHF
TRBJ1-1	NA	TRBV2	TGTGCCAGCAGACTTACAGGGAAGGGGAACACTGAAGCTTTCTTT	CASRLTGKGNTEAFF
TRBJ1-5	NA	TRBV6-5	TGTGCCAGCAGTTACGGGGGGGCGAACAATCAGCCCCAGCATTTT	CASSYGGANNQPQHF
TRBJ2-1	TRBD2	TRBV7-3	TGTGCCAGCAGCTTAGGGACTAGCGGGGGAAATGAGCAGTTCTTC	CASSLGTSGGNEQFF
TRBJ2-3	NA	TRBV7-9	TGTGCCAGCAGCGTGGGGTCGCGGGGCGGAGATACGCAGTATTTT	CASSVGSRGGDTQYF
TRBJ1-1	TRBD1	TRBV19	TGTGCCAGTAGTATAACCCCCGGACAGGGGGTGAACACTGAAGCTTTCTTT	CASSITPGQGVNTEAFF
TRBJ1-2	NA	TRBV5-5	TGTGCCAGCAGCTTGTCCCTACCCGGGGGACGCTACACCTTC	CASSLSLPGGRYTF
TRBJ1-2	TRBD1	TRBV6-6	TGTGCCAGCAGGAGAGGACAGGCCGGTGGCTACACCTTC	CASRRGQAGGYTF
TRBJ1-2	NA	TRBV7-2	TGTGCCAGCAGCTTGGACAGAGACTATGGCTACACCTTC	CASSLDRDYGYTF
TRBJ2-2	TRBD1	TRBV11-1	TGTGCCAGCGGGTTCAGGACAGGGGGCACCGGGGAGCTGTTTTTT	CASGFRTGGTGELFF
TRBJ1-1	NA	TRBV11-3	TGTGCCAGCAGCTCCACCGGGGGGAACACTGAAGCTTTCTTT	CASSSTGGNTEAFF
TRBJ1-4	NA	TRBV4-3	TGCGCCAGCAGCCAAATCCCTCCGCCCCAGAATGAAAAACTGTTTTTT	CASSQIPPPQNEKLFF
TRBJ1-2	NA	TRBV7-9	TGTGCCAGCAGCTTAGAAGGGGACTATGGCTACACCTTC	CASSLEGDYGYTF
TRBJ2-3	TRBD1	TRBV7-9	TGTGCCAGCAGCCAAAACACAGGGGGCGCAGATACGCAGTATTTT	CASSQNTGGADTQYF